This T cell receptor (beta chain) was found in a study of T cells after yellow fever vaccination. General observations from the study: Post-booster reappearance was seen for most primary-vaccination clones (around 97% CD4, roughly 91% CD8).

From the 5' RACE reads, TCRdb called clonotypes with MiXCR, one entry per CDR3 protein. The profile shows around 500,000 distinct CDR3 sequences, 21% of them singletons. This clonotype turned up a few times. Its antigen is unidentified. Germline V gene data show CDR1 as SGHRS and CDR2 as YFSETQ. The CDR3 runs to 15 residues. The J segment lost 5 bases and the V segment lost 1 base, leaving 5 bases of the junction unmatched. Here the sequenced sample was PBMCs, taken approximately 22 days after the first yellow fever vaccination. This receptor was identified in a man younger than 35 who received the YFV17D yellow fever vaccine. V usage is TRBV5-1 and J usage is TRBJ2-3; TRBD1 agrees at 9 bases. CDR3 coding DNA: TGCGCCAGCAGCTTGAACAGGGGGCAGGGAGATACGCAGTATTTT. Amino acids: CASSLNRGQGDTQYF.